The subject of this entry is one TCR beta chain. Its antigen remains unidentified. In TCRdb, the RT-PCR reads were re-called with MiXCR into one record per CDR3 protein. The profile shows about 780,000 distinct CDR3 sequences, approximately 17% of them singletons. The entry originates in a study of response to subunit inactivated influenza vaccine. Study results and caveats: Authors suggested few new T cells are recruited by each seasonal influenza vaccination.

The CDR3 runs 15 residues. CDR1 is MGHDK and CDR2 is SYGVNS in the germline V gene. V was clipped by 1 base and J by 5 bases, with 12 bases between them. J is TRBJ2-1 and V is TRBV25-1; maybe TRBD1 (5 bases). The origin of this receptor is a middle-aged man who received an inactivated influenza vaccine. Sequencing was performed on PBMCs from blood, taken roughly 5 days after vaccination. CDR3 nucleotides: TGTGCCAGCAGTGAATTGGAGACAGCCCACAATGAGCAGTTCTTC. Amino acid sequence: CASSELETAHNEQFF.